The 17 T cell receptor beta chains reported below all come from one sample, sequenced in a study of T cells in Graves' hyperthyroidism and ophthalmopathy. RNA transcripts yielded amplified TCR beta CDR3 regions. An initial round of RT-PCR targeting the TCR CDR3 relied on the HTBI primer set. TCRdb reanalysed the multiplex PCR reads using MiXCR and keeps one entry per CDR3 protein. The sample contains approximately 630,000 distinct CDR3 sequences, about 17% of which appear only once. The sequenced sample was blood. The source is a woman aged 25 to 39 with Graves' hyperthyroidism.

This clonotype was counted between two and nine times. V gene TRBV19 combines with J gene TRBJ2-7, with 12 bases aligning to TRBD2. J gave up 5 bases and V 3 bases, and 2 bases lay outside the gene matches. The germline V gene encodes CDR1 LNHDA and CDR2 SQIVND (reference sequence). The CDR3 extends over 14 amino acids. The CDR3 nucleotides read TGTGCCAGTAGTATGACTAGCGGGAGTCACGAGCAGTACTTC. Protein product: CASSMTSGSHEQYF. The full variable domain, in which reference TRBV19 and TRBJ2-7 provide the parts outside the CDR3, is DGGITQSPKYLFRKEGQNVTLSCEQNLNHDAMYWYRQDPGQGLRLIYYSQIVNDFQKGDIAEGYSVSREKKESFPLTVTSAQKNPTAFYLCASSMTSGSHEQYFGPGTRLTVT.

This clonotype appeared a few times. The chain combines TRBV7-9 with TRBJ2-7, with TRBD1 identical over 8 bases. Germline-derived CDR1 and CDR2 are SEHNR and FQNEAQ (reference sequence). This CDR3 contains 15 residues. Trimming removed 3 bases from V and 5 bases from J; junction bases left unmatched: 9. In DNA, the CDR3 is TGTGCCAGCAGCTTTAGTGCAGGGGGCCGGGACGAGCAGTACTTC. Translated, it gives CASSFSAGGRDEQYF.

V and J are TRBV15 and TRBJ1-4, with D maybe TRBD1 (5 bases). V was cut by 1 base and J by 8 bases, with 23 bases left in between. CDR1 LNHNV and CDR2 YYDKDF come from the germline V gene (reference sequence). The CDR3 contains 18 residues. In nucleotides, the CDR3 is TGTGCCACCAGCAGAGCATTAGGAGGCCAGGGCACCCGGGAAAAACTGTTTTTT. This codes for CATSRALGGQGTREKLFF.

The chain joins TRBV10-3 to TRBJ1-1; D possibly corresponds to TRBD1 (5 bases). The CDR3 is 14 residues long. V was pared by 3 bases and J by 1 base, with 9 bases between. Germline values: CDR1 ENHRY, CDR2 SYGVKD. The CDR3, as DNA: TGTGCCATCAGTGACATCGGACAGAACACTGAAGCTTTCTTT. Protein: CAISDIGQNTEAFF.

This clonotype was detected only a few times. The gene calls are TRBV24-1 and TRBJ2-1; the D is unclear. Between the trimmed V and J ends, which lost 5 bases and 4 bases, there was a span of 14 bases. The CDR3 extends over 15 amino acids. Germline V gives CDR1 KGHDR, CDR2 SFDVKD. CDR3 sequence reads: CATSGSWAEYNEQFF. In DNA form, the CDR3 reads TGTGCCACCAGTGGGTCCTGGGCGGAGTACAATGAGCAGTTCTTC.

The V gene is TRBV20-1, the J gene TRBJ1-5, with a tentative D call TRBD1 (5 bases). The germline CDR1 and CDR2 sequences are DFQATT and SNEGSKA (reference sequence). This CDR3 is built from 15 residues. Trimming stripped 1 base from V and 2 bases from J, with 12 bases between. The DNA of the CDR3 is TGCAGTGCTAGAGCTGGGACCCCGGGCAATCAGCCCCAGCATTTT. Translated, it gives CSARAGTPGNQPQHF.

This clonotype was picked up many times. The chain carries TRBV28 and TRBJ2-1; unclear D gene. The germline gives CDR1 MDHEN, CDR2 SYDVKM. Trimming stripped 2 bases from V and 10 bases from J, with 3 bases between. The CDR3 extends over 10 amino acids. The CDR3 DNA reads TGTGCCAGCAGTTTAGAGGAGCAGTTCTTC. It translates to CASSLEEQFF.

The sample holds many counts of this clonotype. The chain carries TRBV2 and TRBJ2-7, with 11 bases matching TRBD2. With 9 bases clipped from V and 3 bases from J, the junction kept 1 base outside the gene matches. This CDR3 has 12 amino acids. Germline lookup yields CDR1 SNHLY and CDR2 FYNNEI. DNA for the CDR3: TGTGCCAGGGGGACTAGCGGCTACGAGCAGTACTTC. Translated, it gives CARGTSGYEQYF.

The chain recombines TRBV15 with TRBJ1-5; weak D call: TRBD1 (5 bases). CDR1 is LNHNV, CDR2 YYDKDF, per germline (reference sequence). The CDR3 runs to 14 residues. Between the trimmed V and J ends, which lost 5 bases and 4 bases, there was a span of 12 bases. The CDR3 here is CATSGTGLNQPQHF. The CDR3 DNA reads TGTGCCACCAGCGGGACCGGTTTAAATCAGCCCCAGCATTTT.

This clonotype has more than one count but fewer than ten. The rearrangement uses TRBV29-1 and TRBJ1-2; D uncertain. Germline lookup yields CDR1 SQVTM and CDR2 ANQGSEA. This CDR3 contains 13 residues. The V gene lost 3 bases and the J gene lost 8 bases, with 16 bases spanning the gap. CDR3 DNA: TGCAGCGTTGAGGATCAAGATTCGGAAGGCTACACCTTC. This codes for CSVEDQDSEGYTF.

This clonotype was detected only a few times. The chain combines TRBV14 with TRBJ2-5, with a tentative D call TRBD2 (6 bases). V gave up 1 base and J gave up 5 bases, with 17 bases separating them. Germline values: CDR1 SGHDN, CDR2 FVKESK. The CDR3 runs to 16 residues. The CDR3 region has the DNA TGTGCCAGCAGCCAAGGCGGTACTAGCCGCGGGGAGACCCAGTACTTC. This encodes CASSQGGTSRGETQYF.

The CDR3 DNA sequence: TGTGCCAGCAGCTTACATTTGGGACAGGGGGCTGTTGGGGCCAACGTCCTGACTTTC. Protein: CASSLHLGQGAVGANVLTF. The chain carries TRBV7-3 and TRBJ2-6; 12 bases fit TRBD1. After removal of 2 bases from V and 3 bases from J, the junction contained 8 bases not matched to a gene. The CDR3 is made up of 19 amino acids. Per the germline V gene, CDR1 is SGHTA and CDR2 is FQGTGA.

In its sample, this clonotype was seen a few times. This chain joins TRBV5-1 and TRBJ2-7; D is perhaps TRBD1 (6 bases). Trimming removed 0 bases at V and 3 bases at J, with 13 bases between. Per germline, CDR1 SGHRS and CDR2 YFSETQ. This CDR3 has 15 residues. DNA for the CDR3: TGCGCCAGCAGCTTGGGCACAGGGAGATTCTACGAGCAGTACTTC. Translating gives CASSLGTGRFYEQYF.

The chain has TRBV12-3 or TRBV12-4 and TRBJ2-3, with D uncertain. The CDR3 spans 12 residues. The ends were cut back, 0 bases at V and 8 bases at J, with 6 bases in the middle. The CDR3 region is CASSLALGTQYF. The DNA for the CDR3 is TGTGCCAGCAGTTTAGCTCTGGGTACGCAGTATTTT.

The genes are TRBV29-1 and TRBJ2-3, with 9 bases matching TRBD2. J was trimmed by 4 bases and V by 4 bases; bases with no gene match: 6. The CDR3 length is 14 residues. Per the germline V gene, CDR1 is SQVTM and CDR2 is ANQGSEA. The CDR3 loop is CSVGGEREADTQYF. CDR3 nucleotides: TGCAGCGTTGGGGGCGAGCGGGAGGCAGATACGCAGTATTTT.

V is TRBV5-1 and J is TRBJ2-3, with 7 positions matching TRBD2. This CDR3 comprises 15 residues. Germline V gene sequence: CDR1 SGHRS, CDR2 YFSETQ. Unmatched junction bases numbered 8, after V lost 7 bases and J lost 0 bases. The CDR3 here is CASGEGRTSTDTQYF. The CDR3, as DNA: TGCGCCAGCGGGGAGGGGAGAACTAGCACAGATACGCAGTATTTT.

In this sample, this clonotype turned up a few times. CDR3 amino acids: CASSLSGGPYGYTF. As DNA, the CDR3 is TGTGCCAGCAGTTTATCGGGGGGCCCCTATGGCTACACCTTC. The V and J genes are TRBV27 and TRBJ1-2, with D possibly TRBD1 on 6 matching bases. With 0 bases removed from V and 4 bases from J, the gap between germline ends came to 9 bases. There are 14 residues in the CDR3. In germline, CDR1 is MNHEY, CDR2 SMNVEV (reference sequence).